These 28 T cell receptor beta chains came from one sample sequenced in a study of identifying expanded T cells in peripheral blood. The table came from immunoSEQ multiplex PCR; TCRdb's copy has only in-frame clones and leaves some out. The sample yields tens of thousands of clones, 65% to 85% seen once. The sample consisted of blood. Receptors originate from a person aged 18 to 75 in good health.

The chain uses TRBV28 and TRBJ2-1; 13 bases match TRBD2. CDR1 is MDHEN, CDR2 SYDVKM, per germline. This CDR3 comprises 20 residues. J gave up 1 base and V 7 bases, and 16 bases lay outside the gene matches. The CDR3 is CASTLGGLAGLIASYNEQFF. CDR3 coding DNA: TGTGCCAGCACCTTAGGGGGACTAGCGGGACTAATAGCTTCCTACAATGAGCAGTTCTTC.

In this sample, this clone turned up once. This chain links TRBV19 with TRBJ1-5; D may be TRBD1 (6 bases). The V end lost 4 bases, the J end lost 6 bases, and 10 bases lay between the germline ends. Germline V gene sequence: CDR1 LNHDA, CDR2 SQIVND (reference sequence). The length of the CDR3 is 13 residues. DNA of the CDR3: TGTGCCAGTAGTAGTGAGGGGGGTCAGCCCCAGCATTTT. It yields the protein CASSSEGGQPQHF.

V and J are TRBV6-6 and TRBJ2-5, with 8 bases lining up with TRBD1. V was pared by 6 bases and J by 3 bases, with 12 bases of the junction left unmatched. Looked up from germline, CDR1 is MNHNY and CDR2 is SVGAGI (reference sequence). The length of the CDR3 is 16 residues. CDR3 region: CASSHPGAGGEETQYF. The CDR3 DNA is TGTGCCAGCAGCCACCCGGGGGCAGGGGGCGAAGAGACCCAGTACTTC.

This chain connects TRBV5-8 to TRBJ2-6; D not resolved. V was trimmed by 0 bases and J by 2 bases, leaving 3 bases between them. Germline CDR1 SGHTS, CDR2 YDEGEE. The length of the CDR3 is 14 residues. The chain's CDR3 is CASSLEAGANVLTF. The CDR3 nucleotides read TGTGCCAGCAGCTTGGAGGCTGGGGCCAACGTCCTGACTTTC. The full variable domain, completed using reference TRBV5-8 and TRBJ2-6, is EAGVTQSPTHLIKTRGQQATLRCSPISGHTSVYWYQQALGLGLQFLLWYDEGEERNRGNFPPRFSGRQFPNYSSELNVNALELEDSALYLCASSLEAGANVLTFGAGSRLTVL.

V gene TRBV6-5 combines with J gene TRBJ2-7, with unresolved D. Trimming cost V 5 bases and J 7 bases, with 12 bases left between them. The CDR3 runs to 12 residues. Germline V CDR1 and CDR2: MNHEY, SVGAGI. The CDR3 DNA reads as TGTGCCAGCAGTGACAACGGTCGGGAGCAGTACTTC. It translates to CASSDNGREQYF.

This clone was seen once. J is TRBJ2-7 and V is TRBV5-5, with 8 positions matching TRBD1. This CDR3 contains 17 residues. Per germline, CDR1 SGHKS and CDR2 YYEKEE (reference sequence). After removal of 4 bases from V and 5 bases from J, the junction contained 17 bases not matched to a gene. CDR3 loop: CASSPGDQGAIPNEQYF. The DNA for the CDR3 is TGTGCCAGCAGCCCGGGGGATCAGGGGGCGATCCCCAACGAGCAGTACTTC.

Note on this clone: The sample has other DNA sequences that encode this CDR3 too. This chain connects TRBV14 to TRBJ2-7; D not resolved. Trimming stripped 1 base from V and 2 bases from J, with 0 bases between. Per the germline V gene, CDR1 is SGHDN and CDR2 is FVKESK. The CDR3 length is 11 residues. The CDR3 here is CASSQAYEQYF. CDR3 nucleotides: TGTGCCAGCAGCCAAGCCTACGAGCAGTACTTC. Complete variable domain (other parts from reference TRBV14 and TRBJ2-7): EAGVTQFPSHSVIEKGQTVTLRCDPISGHDNLYWYRRVMGKEIKFLLHFVKESKQDESGMPNNRFLAERTGGTYSTLKVQPAELEDSGVYFCASSQAYEQYFGPGTRLTVT.

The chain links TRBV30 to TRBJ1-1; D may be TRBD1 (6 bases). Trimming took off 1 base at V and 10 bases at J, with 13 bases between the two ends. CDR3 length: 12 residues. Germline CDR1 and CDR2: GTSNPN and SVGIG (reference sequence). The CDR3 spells CAWSGGGSLAFF. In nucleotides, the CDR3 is TGTGCCTGGAGTGGGGGGGGCAGTCTAGCTTTCTTT. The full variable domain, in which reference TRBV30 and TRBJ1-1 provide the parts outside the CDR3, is SQTIHQWPATLVQPVGSPLSLECTVEGTSNPNLYWYRQAAGRGLQLLFYSVGIGQISSEVPQNLSASRPQDRQFILSSKKLLLSDSGFYLCAWSGGGSLAFFGQGTRLTVV.

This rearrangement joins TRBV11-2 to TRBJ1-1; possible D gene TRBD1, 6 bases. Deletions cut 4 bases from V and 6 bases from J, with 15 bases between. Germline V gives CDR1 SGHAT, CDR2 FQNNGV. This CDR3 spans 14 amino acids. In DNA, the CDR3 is TGTGCCAGCAGCTCACTACAGGGTAGGGCTGAAGCTTTCTTT. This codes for CASSSLQGRAEAFF.

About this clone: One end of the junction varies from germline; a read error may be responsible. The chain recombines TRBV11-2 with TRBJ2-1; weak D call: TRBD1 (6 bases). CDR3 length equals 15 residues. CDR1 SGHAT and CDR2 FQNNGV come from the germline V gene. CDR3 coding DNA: TGTGCCAGCAGCCTAGACAGGATCTCCTACAATGAGCAGTTCTTC. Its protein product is CASSLDRISYNEQFF.

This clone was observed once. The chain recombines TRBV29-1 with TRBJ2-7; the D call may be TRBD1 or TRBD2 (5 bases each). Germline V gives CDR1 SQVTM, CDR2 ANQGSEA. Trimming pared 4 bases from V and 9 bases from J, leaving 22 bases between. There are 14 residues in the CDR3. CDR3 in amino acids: CSVVVQGPSTGQYF. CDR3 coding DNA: TGCAGCGTTGTTGTCCAGGGACCCTCTACGGGGCAGTACTTC.

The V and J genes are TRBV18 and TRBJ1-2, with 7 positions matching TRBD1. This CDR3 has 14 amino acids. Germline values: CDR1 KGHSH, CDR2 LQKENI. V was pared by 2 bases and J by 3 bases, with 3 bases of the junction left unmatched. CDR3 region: CASSPGQDYYGYTF. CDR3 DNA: TGTGCCAGCTCACCAGGACAGGACTACTATGGCTACACCTTC.

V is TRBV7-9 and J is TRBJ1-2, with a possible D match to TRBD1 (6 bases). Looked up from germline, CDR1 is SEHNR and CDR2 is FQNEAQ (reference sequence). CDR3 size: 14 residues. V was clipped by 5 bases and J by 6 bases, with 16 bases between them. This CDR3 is CASSATGQRNGYTF. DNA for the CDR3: TGTGCCAGCAGCGCCACTGGACAGCGAAATGGCTACACCTTC.

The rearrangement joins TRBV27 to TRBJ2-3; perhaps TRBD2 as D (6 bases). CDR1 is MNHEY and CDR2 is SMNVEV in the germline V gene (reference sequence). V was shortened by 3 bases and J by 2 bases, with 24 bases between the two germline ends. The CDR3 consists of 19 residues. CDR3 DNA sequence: TGTGCCAGCAGTTTCCCAACGGGGGACCCTGTGGGGGACACAGATACGCAGTATTTT. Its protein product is CASSFPTGDPVGDTDTQYF.

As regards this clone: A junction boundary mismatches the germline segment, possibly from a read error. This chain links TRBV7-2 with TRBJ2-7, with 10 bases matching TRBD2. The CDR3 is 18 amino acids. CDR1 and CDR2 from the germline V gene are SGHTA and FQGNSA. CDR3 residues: CASSLATSGRVVSYEQYF. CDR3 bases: TGTGCCAGCAGCCTAGCTACGAGCGGGAGGGTGGTCTCCTACGAGCAGTACTTC.

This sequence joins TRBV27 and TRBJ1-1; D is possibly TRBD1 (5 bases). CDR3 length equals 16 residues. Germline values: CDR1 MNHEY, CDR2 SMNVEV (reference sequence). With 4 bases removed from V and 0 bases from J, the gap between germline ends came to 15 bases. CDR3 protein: CASSSAGSSLNTEAFF. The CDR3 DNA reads TGTGCCAGCAGTTCGGCAGGGAGTTCCCTGAACACTGAAGCTTTCTTT.

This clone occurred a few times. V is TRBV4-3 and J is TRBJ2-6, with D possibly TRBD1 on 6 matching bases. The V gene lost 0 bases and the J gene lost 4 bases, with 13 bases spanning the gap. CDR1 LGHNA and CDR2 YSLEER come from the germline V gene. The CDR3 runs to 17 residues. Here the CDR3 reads CASSQDLGGTGANVLTF. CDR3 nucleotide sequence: TGCGCCAGCAGCCAAGATCTAGGGGGTACCGGGGCCAACGTCCTGACTTTC.

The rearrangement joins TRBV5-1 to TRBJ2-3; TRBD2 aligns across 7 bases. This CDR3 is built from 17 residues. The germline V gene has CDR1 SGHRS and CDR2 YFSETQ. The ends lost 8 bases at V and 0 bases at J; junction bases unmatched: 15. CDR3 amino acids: CASDRGDERPSTDTQYF. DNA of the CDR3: TGCGCCAGTGACCGGGGGGACGAACGACCTAGCACAGATACGCAGTATTTT.

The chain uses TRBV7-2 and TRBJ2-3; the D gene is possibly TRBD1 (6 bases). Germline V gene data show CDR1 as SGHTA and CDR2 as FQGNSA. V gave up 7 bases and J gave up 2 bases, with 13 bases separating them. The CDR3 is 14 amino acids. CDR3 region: CASISNRATDTQYF. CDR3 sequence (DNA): TGTGCCAGCATCTCGAACAGGGCCACAGATACGCAGTATTTT.

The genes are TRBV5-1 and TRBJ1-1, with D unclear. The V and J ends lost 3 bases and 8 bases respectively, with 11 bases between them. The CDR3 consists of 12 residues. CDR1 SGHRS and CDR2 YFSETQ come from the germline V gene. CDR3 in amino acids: CASSSTASEAFF. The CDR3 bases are TGCGCCAGCAGCTCCACAGCTTCCGAAGCTTTCTTT.

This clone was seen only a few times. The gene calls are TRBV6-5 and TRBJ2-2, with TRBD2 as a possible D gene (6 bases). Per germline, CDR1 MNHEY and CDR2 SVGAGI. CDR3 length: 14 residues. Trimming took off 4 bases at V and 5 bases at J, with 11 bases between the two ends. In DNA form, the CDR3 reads TGTGCCAGCAGTTTCCTAGGACTAACCGGGGAGCTGTTTTTT. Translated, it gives CASSFLGLTGELFF.

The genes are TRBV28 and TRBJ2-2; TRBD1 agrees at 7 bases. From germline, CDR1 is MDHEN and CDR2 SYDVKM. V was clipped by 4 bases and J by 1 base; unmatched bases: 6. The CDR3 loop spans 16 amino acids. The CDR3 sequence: CASSSAGTENTGELFF. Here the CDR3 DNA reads TGTGCCAGCAGTTCAGCCGGGACAGAGAACACCGGGGAGCTGTTTTTT.

The CDR3 loop reads CASSQVTADRFEYGYTF. Here the CDR3 DNA reads TGCGCCAGCAGCCAAGTTACCGCCGACAGGTTTGAGTATGGCTACACCTTC. The V and J genes are TRBV4-1 and TRBJ1-2; D possibly corresponds to TRBD1 (6 bases). Germline V gene lookup returns CDR1 MGHRA and CDR2 YSYEKL. This CDR3 contains 17 residues. V lost 1 base to trimming and J lost 5 bases, with 20 bases between them.

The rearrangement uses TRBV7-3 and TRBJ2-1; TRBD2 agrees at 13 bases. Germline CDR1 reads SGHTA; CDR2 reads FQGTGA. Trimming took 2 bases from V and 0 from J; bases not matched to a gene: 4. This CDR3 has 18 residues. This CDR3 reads CASSLGLAGVDSYNEQFF. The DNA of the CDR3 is TGTGCCAGCAGCTTAGGACTAGCGGGAGTTGACTCCTACAATGAGCAGTTCTTC.

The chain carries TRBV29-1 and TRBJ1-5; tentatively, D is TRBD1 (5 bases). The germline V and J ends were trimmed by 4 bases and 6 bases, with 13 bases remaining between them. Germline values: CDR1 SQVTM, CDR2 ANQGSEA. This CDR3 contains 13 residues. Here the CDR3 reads CSVGWGSGQPQHF. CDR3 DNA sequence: TGCAGCGTTGGTTGGGGGTCGGGTCAGCCCCAGCATTTT.

CDR3 in DNA: TGTGCCAGCAGAAAACAAGGACCCTCTGGAAACACCATATATTTT. As protein: CASRKQGPSGNTIYF. This chain uses TRBV14 with TRBJ1-3; unclear D gene. This CDR3 has 15 amino acids. Per the germline V gene, CDR1 is SGHDN and CDR2 is FVKESK. Trimming removed 6 bases from V and 0 bases from J, with 12 bases in between.

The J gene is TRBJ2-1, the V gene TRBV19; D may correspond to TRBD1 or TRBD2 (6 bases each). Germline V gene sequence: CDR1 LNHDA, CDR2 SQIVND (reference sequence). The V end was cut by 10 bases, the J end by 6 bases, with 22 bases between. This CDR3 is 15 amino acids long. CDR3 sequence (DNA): TGTGCCACCCGGGATGGGGGGCCCGGGGGCAATGAGCAGTTCTTC. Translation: CATRDGGPGGNEQFF.

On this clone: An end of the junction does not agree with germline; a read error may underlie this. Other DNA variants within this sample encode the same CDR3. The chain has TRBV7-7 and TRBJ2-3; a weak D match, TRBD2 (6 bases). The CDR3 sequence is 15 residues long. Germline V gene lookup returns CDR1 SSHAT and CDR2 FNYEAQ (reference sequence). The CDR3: CASSLGSGSTDTQYF. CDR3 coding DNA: TGTGCTAGCAGCTTGGGCAGCGGGAGCACAGATACGCAGTATTTT. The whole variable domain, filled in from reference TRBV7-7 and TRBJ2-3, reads GAGVSQSPRYKVTKRGQDVTLRCDPISSHATLYWYQQALGQGPEFLTYFNYEAQPDKSGLPSDRFSAERPEGSISTLTIQRTEQRDSAMYRCASSLGSGSTDTQYFGPGTRLTVL.